The 23 T cell receptor beta chains below come from one sample, sequenced in a study of glioma-infiltrating T cells. TCR alpha and beta CDR3 regions were amplified from RNA using iRepertoire nested multiplex PCR. TCRdb recomputed calls from the multiplex PCR reads with MiXCR, one row per CDR3 protein. The sample holds 160,000 or so distinct CDR3 sequences, about 46% seen once. Sequences were obtained from glioma tissue, nonneoplastic brain tissue, or PBMCs (not recorded which). These receptors originate from a human donor with low-grade glioma or glioblastoma, undergoing nonglioma brain surgery, or in good health (not recorded which).

This chain uses TRBV4-2 with TRBJ1-2; the D gene is possibly TRBD1 (5 bases). Germline values: CDR1 LGHNA, CDR2 YNFKEQ. V was trimmed by 4 bases and J by 0 bases, leaving 12 bases between them. The length of the CDR3 is 15 residues. The CDR3 sequence is CASSPPGPTNYGYTF. Here the CDR3 DNA reads TGTGCCAGCAGCCCCCCGGGGCCAACTAACTATGGCTACACCTTC.

This clonotype showed up many times. The rearrangement links TRBV6-1 to TRBJ2-2, with D maybe TRBD2 (6 bases). V lost 8 bases and J lost 3, with 10 bases in between. The CDR3 has 13 amino acids. Germline V gene sequence: CDR1 MNHNS, CDR2 SASEGT. This CDR3 reads CASRSGHTGELFF. The CDR3 DNA reads TGTGCCAGCCGTAGCGGCCACACCGGGGAGCTGTTTTTT.

The rearrangement links TRBV28 to TRBJ1-1; D unclear. Per the germline V gene, CDR1 is MDHEN and CDR2 is SYDVKM. V lost 4 bases and J lost 7, with 13 bases in between. The CDR3 totals 13 residues. The CDR3, as DNA: TGTGCCAGCAGTTCTACCCAGTCTTTTGAAGCTTTCTTT. Residues: CASSSTQSFEAFF.

Worth noting for this clonotype: A much larger clone lies a single base off, so this may be a read error. J is TRBJ2-1 and V is TRBV2, with D unresolved. CDR1 is SNHLY and CDR2 is FYNNEI in the germline V gene. The CDR3 totals 10 residues. CDR3 sequence reads: CASHWDEEFF. The CDR3 DNA follows: TGTGCCAGCCATTGGGATGAGGAGTTCTTC.

This clonotype was observed at least ten times. The chain employs TRBV6-1 and TRBJ2-5; D may be TRBD1 (6 bases). The CDR3 consists of 13 residues. The V gene lost 4 bases and the J gene lost 4 bases, with 10 bases spanning the gap. Germline loops: CDR1 MNHNS, CDR2 SASEGT. The CDR3 loop is CASSGQGLETQYF. DNA of the CDR3: TGTGCCAGCAGTGGGCAGGGGTTAGAGACCCAGTACTTC.

The rearrangement joins TRBV14 to TRBJ2-3; D ambiguous. The germline V gene encodes CDR1 SGHDN and CDR2 FVKESK. This CDR3 is 16 amino acids long. Between the trimmed V and J ends, which lost 0 bases and 2 bases, there was a span of 12 bases. This CDR3 reads CASSQDQGPLTDTQYF. The CDR3, as DNA: TGTGCCAGCAGCCAAGATCAAGGACCACTCACAGATACGCAGTATTTT.

As concerns this clonotype: The junction shows a germline mismatch at one end, possibly a read error. The chain has TRBV28 and TRBJ1-6; D uncertain. The CDR3 totals 12 residues. CDR1 and CDR2 (germline): MDHEN, SYDVKM. CDR3 sequence: CASSSWGSSLHF. In DNA, the CDR3 is TGTGCCAGCAGTTCGTGGGGTTCATCCCTCCACTTT.

This chain uses TRBV5-1 with TRBJ2-7, with 9 nucleotides matching TRBD1. After removal of 4 bases from V and 5 bases from J, the junction contained 10 bases not matched to a gene. This CDR3 has 15 residues. CDR1 and CDR2 from the germline V gene are SGHRS and YFSETQ. The chain's CDR3 is CASSRNAGTGNEQYF. CDR3 nucleotides: TGCGCCAGCAGCCGAAATGCCGGGACAGGGAACGAGCAGTACTTC.

This chain joins TRBV12-3 or TRBV12-4 and TRBJ1-2, with a tentative D call TRBD1 (5 bases). The CDR3 loop spans 13 amino acids. The ends were cut back, 2 bases at V and 6 bases at J, with 10 bases in the middle. CDR3 bases: TGTGCCAGCAGTTTACGGACAACGAATGGCTACACCTTC. Its translation: CASSLRTTNGYTF.

This clonotype showed up just a few times. The chain carries TRBV7-7 and TRBJ2-1; the match to TRBD2 covers 10 bases. The CDR3 has 18 amino acids. Germline V lookup: CDR1 SSHAT, CDR2 FNYEAQ (reference sequence). V trimming: 4 bases; J trimming: 1 base; junction bases outside the gene matches: 10. The CDR3 region is CASSSGLGGLASYNEQFF. The CDR3 DNA reads as TGTGCCAGCAGCTCAGGACTGGGGGGACTAGCGTCCTACAATGAGCAGTTCTTC.

In this sample, this clonotype turned up many times. The V and J genes are TRBV7-2 and TRBJ2-7; 9 positions match TRBD2. Germline CDR1 reads SGHTA; CDR2 reads FQGNSA. This CDR3 contains 16 residues. After removal of 0 bases from V and 2 bases from J, the junction contained 5 bases not matched to a gene. This CDR3 reads CASSLAASGTPYEQYF. The CDR3 bases are TGTGCCAGCAGCTTAGCGGCTAGCGGGACCCCCTACGAGCAGTACTTC.

Concerning this clonotype: A junction boundary mismatches the germline segment, possibly from a read error. The chain joins TRBV7-2 to TRBJ2-3, with D unclear. The CDR3 sequence is 12 residues long. The germline V gene encodes CDR1 SGHTA and CDR2 FQGNSA. CDR3 sequence reads: CACPGSTDTRYF. In DNA form, the CDR3 reads TGTGCCTGCCCGGGTAGCACAGATACGCGGTATTTT. The whole variable domain, remainder taken from reference TRBV7-2 and TRBJ2-3, is GAGVSQSPSNKVTEKGKDVELRCDPISGHTALYWYRQSLGQGLEFLIYFQGNSAPDKSGLPSDRFSAERTGGSVSTLTIQRTQQEDSAVYLCACPGSTDTRYFGPGTRLTVL.

This clonotype came up a few times. A much larger clone sits a single nucleotide away, making a read error possible. The gene calls are TRBV6-6 and TRBJ1-2; D gene uncertain. The CDR3 runs to 12 residues. Germline V gives CDR1 MNHNY, CDR2 SVGAGI (reference sequence). Trimming removed 7 bases at V and 10 bases at J, with 16 bases between. The DNA for the CDR3 is TGTGCCAGCATCTTACCTCTTGTTGTCTACACCTTC. As protein: CASILPLVVYTF.

This clonotype was recorded a few times. The chain recombines TRBV5-4 with TRBJ1-6, with unresolved D. The CDR3 is 16 amino acids. Trimming took off 4 bases at V and 5 bases at J, with 16 bases between the two ends. The germline gives CDR1 SGHNT, CDR2 YYREEE (reference sequence). This CDR3 reads CASSLDPGANNSPLHF. The DNA of the CDR3 is TGTGCCAGCAGCCTGGACCCGGGAGCTAATAATTCACCCCTCCACTTT.

The chain is built from TRBV28 and TRBJ1-3; TRBD1 might be the D (6 bases). The germline gives CDR1 MDHEN, CDR2 SYDVKM. Trimming stripped 4 bases from V and 6 bases from J, with 16 bases between. The CDR3 runs 15 residues. The CDR3 loop reads CASSYRQETVNTIYF. DNA of the CDR3: TGTGCCAGCAGTTACCGACAGGAGACGGTAAACACCATATATTTT.

The V and J genes are TRBV20-1 and TRBJ2-1; D is ambiguous. The CDR3 extends over 14 amino acids. V lost 8 bases and J 5 bases, leaving 19 bases between the germline ends. Germline V CDR1 and CDR2: DFQATT, SNEGSKA (reference sequence). CDR3 sequence reads: CSSDQTWWHNEQFF. The CDR3 DNA reads as TGCAGTTCTGATCAGACATGGTGGCACAATGAGCAGTTCTTC.

This clonotype has at least ten counts. This rearrangement joins TRBV28 to TRBJ1-2; D uncertain. CDR1 and CDR2 (germline): MDHEN, SYDVKM. V gave up 3 bases and J gave up 4 bases, with 6 bases separating them. The CDR3 has 12 residues. The CDR3 DNA reads as TGTGCCAGCAGTTTCAGCGTCTATGGCTACACCTTC. This translates into CASSFSVYGYTF.

The rearrangement links TRBV20-1 to TRBJ2-3; TRBD1 matches at 8 bases. The J call may be faulty, since TRBJ1-5 better matches the DNA end. This CDR3 has 14 residues. CDR1 is DFQATT and CDR2 is SNEGSKA in the germline V gene (reference sequence). CDR3 sequence (DNA): TGCAGTGCTAGACCAGGGGGCTACACAGATACGCAGCATTTT. Its translation is CSARPGGYTDTQHF.

For this clonotype: The germline gene is not matched at one end of the junction; a read error may be the cause. The genes are TRBV28 and TRBJ1-5; TRBD1 aligns across 11 bases. This CDR3 has 18 residues. Per the germline V gene, CDR1 is MDHEN and CDR2 is SYDVKM. CDR3 sequence (DNA): TGTGCCAGCAGTCGGGACAGGGGGGGCGTGAGAGGAAGTCAGCCCAAGCATTTT. Translated, it gives CASSRDRGGVRGSQPKHF.

Remarks on this clonotype: A much larger clonotype is one base distant, so this may be a read error. The chain carries TRBV28 and TRBJ1-1; D is unresolved. Germline assignment: CDR1 MDHEN and CDR2 SYDVKM. The CDR3 totals 16 residues. Between the trimmed V and J ends, which lost 7 bases and 5 bases, there was a span of 23 bases. CDR3 amino acids: CASKESTGTGGTEAFF. CDR3 bases: TGTGCCAGCAAAGAGAGTACGGGAACCGGCGGAACTGAAGCTTTCTTT.

V gene TRBV29-1 combines with J gene TRBJ2-1; 10 positions match TRBD1. Germline CDR1 SQVTM, CDR2 ANQGSEA. With V trimmed by 6 bases and J by 9 bases, 8 bases remained unmatched. The CDR3 totals 13 residues. The DNA of the CDR3 is TGCAGCGTAGTTCGACAGGGGGCGGGTGAGCAGTTCTTC. This gives the protein CSVVRQGAGEQFF.

This sequence joins TRBV6-1 and TRBJ2-7, with D perhaps matching TRBD2 (6 bases). CDR1 is MNHNS and CDR2 is SASEGT in the germline V gene. This CDR3 has 12 amino acids. Trimming cost V 7 bases and J 6 bases, with 13 bases left between them. The CDR3 region has the DNA TGTGCCAGCACACGGGGGAGAAGCGAGCAGTACTTC. This gives the protein CASTRGRSEQYF.

Worth noting for this clonotype: Possible read error: a much larger clone is one base away. This chain connects TRBV20-1 to TRBJ2-7; D uncertain. Germline CDR1 and CDR2: DFQATT and SNEGSKA (reference sequence). The CDR3 has 12 residues. The CDR3 sequence: CGAWQNSYEQYF. DNA for the CDR3: TGCGGTGCTTGGCAGAATTCCTACGAGCAGTACTTC.